This T cell receptor beta chain was captured by sequencing in a study of control samples from healthy donors and cancer patients. This table comes from immunoSEQ multiplex PCR, and its TCRdb copy is limited to in-frame clones, with some not included. The sample shows roughly 98,000 clones, roughly 86% of them seen only once. The TCR sequence derives from a woman in her sixties or seventies in good health. The specimen sequenced was blood.

The CDR3, as DNA: TGTGCCAGCAGTGAAACCGGACAGGGGGCTGGTTCACCCCTCCACTTT. It specifies CASSETGQGAGSPLHF. The genes are TRBV6-1 and TRBJ1-6; 11 nucleotides align to TRBD1. V was pared by 2 bases and J by 9 bases, with 6 bases of the junction left unmatched. Germline values: CDR1 MNHNS, CDR2 SASEGT. This CDR3 has 16 residues.